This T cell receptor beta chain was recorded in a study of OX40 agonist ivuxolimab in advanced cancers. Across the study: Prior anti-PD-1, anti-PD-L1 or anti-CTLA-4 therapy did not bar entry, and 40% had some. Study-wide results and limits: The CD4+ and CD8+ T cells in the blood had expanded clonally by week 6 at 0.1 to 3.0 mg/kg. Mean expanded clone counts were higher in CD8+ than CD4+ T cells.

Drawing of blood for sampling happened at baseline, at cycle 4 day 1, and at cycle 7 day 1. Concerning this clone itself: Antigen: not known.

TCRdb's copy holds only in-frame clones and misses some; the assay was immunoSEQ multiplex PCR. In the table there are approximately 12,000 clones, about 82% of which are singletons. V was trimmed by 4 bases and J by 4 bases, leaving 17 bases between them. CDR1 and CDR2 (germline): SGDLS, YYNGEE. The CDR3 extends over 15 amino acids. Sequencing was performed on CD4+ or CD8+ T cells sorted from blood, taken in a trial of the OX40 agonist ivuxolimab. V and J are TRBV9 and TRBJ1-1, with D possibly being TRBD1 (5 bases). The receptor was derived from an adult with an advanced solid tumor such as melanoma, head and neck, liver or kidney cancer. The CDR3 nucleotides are TGTGCCAGCAGCCCGTGGGATAGGGGAGGCACTGAAGCTTTCTTT. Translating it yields CASSPWDRGGTEAFF.